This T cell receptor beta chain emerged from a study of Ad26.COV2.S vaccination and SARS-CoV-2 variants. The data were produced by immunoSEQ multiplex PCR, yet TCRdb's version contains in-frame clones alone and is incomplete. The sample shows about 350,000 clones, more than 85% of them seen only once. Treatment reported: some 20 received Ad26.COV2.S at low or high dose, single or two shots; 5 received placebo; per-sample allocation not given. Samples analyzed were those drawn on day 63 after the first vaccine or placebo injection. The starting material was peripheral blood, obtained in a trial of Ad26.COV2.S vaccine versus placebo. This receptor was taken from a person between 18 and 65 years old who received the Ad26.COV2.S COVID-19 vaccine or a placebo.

The CDR3 loop is CASSQGLGASDEQFF. Here the CDR3 DNA reads TGCGCCAGCAGCCAAGGACTTGGGGCTAGCGATGAGCAGTTCTTC. V gene TRBV4-1 combines with J gene TRBJ2-1, with D possibly being TRBD2 (6 bases). Trimming removed 1 base at V and 8 bases at J, with 15 bases between. CDR3 length: 15 amino acids. The germline CDR1 and CDR2 sequences are MGHRA and YSYEKL.